One sample yielded the 8 T cell receptor beta chains listed below, sequenced in a study of shared T cell receptors in the human thymus. The assay was immunoSEQ multiplex PCR, and TCRdb's table has in-frame clones only and misses some. The table shows 540,000 or so clones, with around three quarters occurring only once. These data are also associated with another study on human thymus T cells.

Sequencing input: thymocytes. The source is a boy younger than two with a congenital heart defect.

The chain combines TRBV4-1 with TRBJ2-3; 8 bases fit TRBD2. J lost 1 base, V lost 1 base, and 7 bases had no gene match. This CDR3 spans 17 amino acids. The germline CDR1 and CDR2 sequences are MGHRA and YSYEKL. The CDR3, as DNA: TGCGCCAGCAGCCAAGGCGGGGGGCTAGCGGGCACAGATACGCAGTATTTT. Translated, it gives CASSQGGGLAGTDTQYF.

V gene TRBV7-8 combines with J gene TRBJ2-7; D ambiguous. V lost 5 bases and J 4 bases, leaving 18 bases between the germline ends. Germline loops: CDR1 SGHVS, CDR2 FQNEAQ. The CDR3 length is 15 residues. The CDR3 DNA sequence: TGTGCCAGCAGCGCCCAGGCGCTCCCCTGGTACGAGCAGTACTTC. This translates into CASSAQALPWYEQYF.

The chain couples TRBV7-2 to TRBJ2-7; 8 nucleotides align to TRBD1. CDR3 length equals 15 residues. CDR1 is SGHTA, CDR2 FQGNSA, per germline. J gave up 2 bases and V 5 bases, and 8 bases lay outside the gene matches. This CDR3 is CASSALLDRAYEQYF. For the CDR3, the DNA is TGTGCCAGCAGCGCTCTCCTGGACAGGGCCTACGAGCAGTACTTC.

The chain uses TRBV5-4 and TRBJ1-2; 8 bases are a match to TRBD1. The CDR3 is made up of 14 amino acids. Per germline, CDR1 SGHNT and CDR2 YYREEE (reference sequence). The ends lost 3 bases at V and 7 bases at J; junction bases unmatched: 8. CDR3 coding DNA: TGTGCCAGCAGCTGCGCGGACAGGGATCGTGGCTACACCTTC. Its protein product is CASSCADRDRGYTF.

The chain carries TRBV27 and TRBJ1-5, with TRBD1 matching 8 bases. V trimming: 7 bases; J trimming: 6 bases; junction bases outside the gene matches: 8. This CDR3 is 14 amino acids long. Germline loops: CDR1 MNHEY, CDR2 SMNVEV (reference sequence). The CDR3 bases are TGTGCCAGCATGCTACAGGGGGGAAGTCAGCCCCAGCATTTT. This encodes CASMLQGGSQPQHF.

This clone has a single count. V gene TRBV12-5 combines with J gene TRBJ2-3; D is unresolved. The CDR3 is 14 amino acids. Germline V CDR1 and CDR2: LGHNT, FRNRAP. Trimming stripped 5 bases from V and 2 bases from J, with 11 bases between. DNA of the CDR3: TGTGCTAGTGGTCCTCACTATTACACAGATACGCAGTATTTT. Translating it yields CASGPHYYTDTQYF.

The rearrangement joins TRBV6-5 to TRBJ1-6; D not certain. The CDR3 is made up of 15 amino acids. V was cut by 7 bases and J by 7 bases, with 17 bases left in between. Germline CDR1 reads MNHEY; CDR2 reads SVGAGI. Here the CDR3 DNA reads TGTGCCAGCACCTACGGGAGAAATCCCAATTCACCCCTCCACTTT. Translation gives CASTYGRNPNSPLHF.

The chain carries TRBV16 and TRBJ1-2; D is unresolved. Germline loops: CDR1 KGHSY, CDR2 FQNENV. CDR3 length: 14 amino acids. With 0 bases removed from V and 8 bases from J, the gap between germline ends came to 13 bases. The chain's CDR3 is CASSQSKGLGGYTF. Written as DNA, the CDR3 is TGTGCCAGCAGCCAATCTAAAGGTCTAGGCGGCTACACCTTC.